This TCR beta chain was sequenced during a study of CD8+ T cells in alopecia areata (dated by TCRdb to the late 2010s). For the wider study: Treated patients were enrolled in an open-label pilot trial of oral tofacitinib at 5 to 10 mg twice daily for moderate-to-severe alopecia areata. Tofacitinib was given for 6 to 18 months, followed by 6 months of follow-up off drug to assess delayed response and recurrence. To study T cell clonal expansion in alopecia areata, the researchers applied high-throughput TCRbeta sequencing to both the C3H/HeJ mouse model and human patients. In humans, TCRbeta sequencing was performed on scalp tissue and on sorted CD4+ and CD8+ peripheral blood T cells from healthy controls and from patients with patchy or totalis/universalis alopecia areata. Biopsies were taken from tofacitinib-treated patients at baseline and again at 4 and 24 weeks into treatment, and several of those patients also had a later scalp biopsy. Clonality in the scalp was compared among normal scalp (n=4), patchy alopecia areata scalp (n=8), and alopecia totalis/universalis scalp (n=8). RNA was obtained with the PAXgene miRNA kit for fixed scalp, the miRNeasy kit for PBMCs, and the RNeasy kit for mouse skin. TCRbeta CDR3 regions were amplified by immunoSEQ multiplex PCR with 35 Vbeta forward and 13 Jbeta reverse primers. The full study reports these points: Compared with mice, TCR sequences shared between patients were less clear, possibly partly because of HLA diversity across the patient population. Higher clonality and more expanded CD8+ clones were observed in lesional scalp than in normal scalp, particularly in alopecia totalis/universalis, a finding suggestive of antigenic drive. Unlike mouse skin, which is dominated by gammadelta T cells, normal human skin has resident alphabeta T cells that are also sequenced, and this complicates analysis of the scalp TCR repertoire.

This clone showed up just a few times. Its antigen is unknown. No much larger clone exists at a distance of one base, and base qualities are not known. The receptor library was made with the immunoSEQ multiplex PCR assay. To provide template for TCR sequencing, every sample had RNA extracted and reverse transcribed into cDNA. First-strand cDNA was synthesized using SuperScript III with a 2:1 mix of oligo-dT and random hexamers. Amplification bias was assessed with a synthetic immune receptor repertoire, and residual bias was removed computationally. The source study handled its data this way. Raw reads were preprocessed to remove errors, and CDR3 was defined by IMGT conventions from the conserved cysteine to phenylalanine. Clonality was calculated as 1 minus Shannon entropy normalized by log2 of the number of productive unique TCRs. Whether scalp clones were CD4 or CD8 was inferred by matching scalp TCRbeta sequences against CD4 and CD8 repertoires sorted from blood. The source is immuneACCESS, and TCRdb retained only in-frame sequences with V and J called. Part of the clones is not carried over; for the studies checked, unresolved V genes explain less than half of this, and the remainder is unexplained. V and J calls and clone size follow that table, whereas D and trimming were derived from the DNA. This sample comprises 80,000 to 100,000 clones, around 45% of them detected only once. Approximately 1.5% of the sample is in the top ten clones.

Lesional scalp punch biopsies and peripheral blood were obtained from alopecia areata patients. PBMCs were separated by density centrifugation and stained for CD3, CD4 and CD8, after which CD4+ and CD8+ T cells were sorted on a FACSAria. The germline V gene encodes CDR1 SGHRS and CDR2 YFSETQ. Reading from cysteine to phenylalanine, the CDR3 counts 15 amino acids. CDR3 DNA only is kept here, 45 bases in frame from base 1. V is shortened by 2 bases, J by 0 bases, and the region joining them spans 9 bases. The sample consisted of CD4+ T cells sorted from blood. The origin of this receptor is a human donor with alopecia areata. The V and J genes are TRBV5-1 and TRBJ2-1; TRBD1 might be the D gene, on 6 matching bases. The bases read TGCGCCAGCAGCTTTGGACAGAGCTCCTACAATGAGCAGTTCTTC. It translates as CASSFGQSSYNEQFF.